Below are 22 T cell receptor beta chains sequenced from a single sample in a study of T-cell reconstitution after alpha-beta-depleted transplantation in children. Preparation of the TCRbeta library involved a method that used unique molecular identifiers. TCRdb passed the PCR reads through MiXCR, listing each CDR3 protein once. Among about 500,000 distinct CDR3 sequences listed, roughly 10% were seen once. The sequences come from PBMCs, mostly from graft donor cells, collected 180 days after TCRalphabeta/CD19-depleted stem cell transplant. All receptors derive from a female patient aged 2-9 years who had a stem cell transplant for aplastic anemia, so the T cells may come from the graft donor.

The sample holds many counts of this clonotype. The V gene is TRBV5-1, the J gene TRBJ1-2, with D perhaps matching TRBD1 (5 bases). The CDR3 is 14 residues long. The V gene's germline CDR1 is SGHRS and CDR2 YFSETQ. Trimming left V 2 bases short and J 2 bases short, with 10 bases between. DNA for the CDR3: TGCGCCAGCAGCTTCCAAGGGACCAACTATGGCTACACCTTC. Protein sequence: CASSFQGTNYGYTF.

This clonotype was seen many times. CDR3 loop: CASSSLDRINNSPLHF. The CDR3 DNA sequence: TGTGCCAGCAGTTCTCTGGACAGGATCAATAATTCACCCCTCCACTTT. The chain employs TRBV28 and TRBJ1-6; the match to TRBD1 covers 7 bases. J lost 5 bases, V lost 4 bases, and 8 bases had no gene match. The CDR3 sequence is 16 residues long. Germline V gene data show CDR1 as MDHEN and CDR2 as SYDVKM.

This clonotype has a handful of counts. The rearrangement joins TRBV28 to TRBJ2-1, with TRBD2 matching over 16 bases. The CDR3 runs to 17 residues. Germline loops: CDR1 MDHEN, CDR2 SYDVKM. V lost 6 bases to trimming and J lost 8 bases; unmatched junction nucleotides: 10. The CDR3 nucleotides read TGTGCCAGCAGACCCTTAACCGGGACTAGCGGGAGGGATGAGCAGTTCTTC. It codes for CASRPLTGTSGRDEQFF. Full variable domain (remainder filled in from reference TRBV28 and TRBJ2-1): DVKVTQSSRYLVKRTGEKVFLECVQDMDHENMFWYRQDPGLGLRLIYFSYDVKMKEKGDIPEGYSVSREKKERFSLILESASTNQTSMYLCASRPLTGTSGRDEQFFGPGTRLTVL.

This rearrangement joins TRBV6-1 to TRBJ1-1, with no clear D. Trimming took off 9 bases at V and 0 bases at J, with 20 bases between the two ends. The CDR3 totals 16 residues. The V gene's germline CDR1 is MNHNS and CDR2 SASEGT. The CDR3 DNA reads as TGTGCCAGTACGTCGGCGGGAGGCAACATGAACACTGAAGCTTTCTTT. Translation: CASTSAGGNMNTEAFF.

CDR3: CASSLAKLAGVSDTGELFF. The CDR3 DNA sequence: TGTGCCAGCAGCTTAGCGAAACTAGCGGGAGTATCGGACACCGGGGAGCTGTTTTTT. The rearrangement uses TRBV7-2 and TRBJ2-2; TRBD2 matches at 11 bases. The junction had 9 bases not matched to a gene; V was cut back by 0 bases and J by 3 bases. The CDR3 is 19 residues long. In germline, CDR1 is SGHTA, CDR2 FQGNSA. The complete variable domain, with remaining parts taken from reference TRBV7-2 and TRBJ2-2, reads GAGVSQSPSNKVTEKGKDVELRCDPISGHTALYWYRQSLGQGLEFLIYFQGNSAPDKSGLPSDRFSAERTGGSVSTLTIQRTQQEDSAVYLCASSLAKLAGVSDTGELFFGEGSRLTVL.

The CDR3 protein is CSVGQGARYEQFF. CDR3 nucleotide sequence: TGCAGCGTCGGACAGGGGGCTCGGTATGAGCAGTTCTTC. The chain has TRBV29-1 and TRBJ2-1, with 11 positions matching TRBD1. CDR3 length equals 13 residues. V was clipped by 6 bases and J by 8 bases; unmatched bases: 6. Germline values: CDR1 SQVTM, CDR2 ANQGSEA.

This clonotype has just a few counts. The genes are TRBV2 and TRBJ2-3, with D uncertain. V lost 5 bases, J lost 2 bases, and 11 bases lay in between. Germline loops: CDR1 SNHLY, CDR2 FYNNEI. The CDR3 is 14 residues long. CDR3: CASSRPSATDTQYF. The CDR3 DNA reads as TGTGCCAGCAGTCGACCCAGCGCCACAGATACGCAGTATTTT.

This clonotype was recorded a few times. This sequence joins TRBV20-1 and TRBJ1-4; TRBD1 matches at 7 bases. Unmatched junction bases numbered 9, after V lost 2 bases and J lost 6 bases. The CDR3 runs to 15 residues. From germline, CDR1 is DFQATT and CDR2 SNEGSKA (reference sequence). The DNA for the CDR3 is TGCAGTGCTAGACGATACAGGGGTATTTATGAAAAACTGTTTTTT. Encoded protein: CSARRYRGIYEKLFF.

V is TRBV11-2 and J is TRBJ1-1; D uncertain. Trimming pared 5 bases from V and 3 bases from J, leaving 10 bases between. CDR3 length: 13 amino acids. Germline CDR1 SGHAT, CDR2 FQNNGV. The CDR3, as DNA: TGTGCCAGCAGCCCCTTGAGGGACACTGAAGCTTTCTTT. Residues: CASSPLRDTEAFF.

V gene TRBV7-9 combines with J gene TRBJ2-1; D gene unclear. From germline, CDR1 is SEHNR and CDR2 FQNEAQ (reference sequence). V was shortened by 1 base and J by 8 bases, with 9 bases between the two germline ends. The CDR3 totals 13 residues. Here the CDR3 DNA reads TGTGCCAGCAGCTTAGGGAGTTCTTATGAGCAGTTCTTC. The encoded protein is CASSLGSSYEQFF. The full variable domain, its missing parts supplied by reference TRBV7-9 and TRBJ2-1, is DTGVSQNPRHKITKRGQNVTFRCDPISEHNRLYWYRQTLGQGPEFLTYFQNEAQLEKSRLLSDRFSAERPKGSFSTLEIQRTEQGDSAMYLCASSLGSSYEQFFGPGTRLTVL.

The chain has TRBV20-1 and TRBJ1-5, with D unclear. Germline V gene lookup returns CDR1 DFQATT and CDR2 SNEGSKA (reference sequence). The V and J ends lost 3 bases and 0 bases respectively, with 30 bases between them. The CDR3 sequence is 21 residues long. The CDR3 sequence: CSASLTQGSRTRGHSNQPQHF. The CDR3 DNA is TGCAGTGCTAGCCTAACGCAAGGGTCCCGAACCCGTGGGCATAGCAATCAGCCCCAGCATTTT.

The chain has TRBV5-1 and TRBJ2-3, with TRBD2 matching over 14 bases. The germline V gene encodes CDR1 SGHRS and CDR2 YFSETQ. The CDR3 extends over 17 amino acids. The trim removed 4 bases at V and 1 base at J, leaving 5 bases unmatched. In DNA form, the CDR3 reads TGCGCCAGCAGCCTGGGACTAGCGGGAGCCCGCACAGATACGCAGTATTTT. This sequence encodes CASSLGLAGARTDTQYF.

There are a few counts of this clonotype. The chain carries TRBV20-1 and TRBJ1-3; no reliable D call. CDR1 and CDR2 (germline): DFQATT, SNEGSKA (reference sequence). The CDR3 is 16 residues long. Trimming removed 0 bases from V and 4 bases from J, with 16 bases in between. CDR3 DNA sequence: TGCAGTGCTAGAGAGAAGAGGAGTTCGAACGGAAACACCATATATTTT. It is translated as CSAREKRSSNGNTIYF.

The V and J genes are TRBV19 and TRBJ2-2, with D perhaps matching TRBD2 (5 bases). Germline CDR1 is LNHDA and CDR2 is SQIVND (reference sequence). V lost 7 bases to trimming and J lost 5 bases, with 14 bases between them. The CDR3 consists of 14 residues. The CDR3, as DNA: TGTGCCAGTAATGAGAGAAGAGGGACCGGGGAGCTGTTTTTT. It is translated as CASNERRGTGELFF.

The chain's CDR3 is CASSDSATSGYGYTF. The CDR3 coding sequence is TGTGCCAGCAGTGACTCGGCCACCTCGGGCTATGGCTACACCTTC. V and J are TRBV6-4 and TRBJ1-2; D unclear. The V gene lost 0 bases and the J gene lost 4 bases, with 12 bases spanning the gap. The germline V gene encodes CDR1 MRHNA and CDR2 SNTAGT. CDR3 length: 15 amino acids.

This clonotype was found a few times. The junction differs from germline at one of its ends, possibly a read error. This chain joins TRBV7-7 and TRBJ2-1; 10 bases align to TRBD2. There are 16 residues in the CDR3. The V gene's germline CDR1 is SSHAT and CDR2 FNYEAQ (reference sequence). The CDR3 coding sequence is TGTGCTAGCAGCGCAGGCCCTAGCGGGAGCAGGGCTGAGCAGTTCTTC. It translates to CASSAGPSGSRAEQFF.

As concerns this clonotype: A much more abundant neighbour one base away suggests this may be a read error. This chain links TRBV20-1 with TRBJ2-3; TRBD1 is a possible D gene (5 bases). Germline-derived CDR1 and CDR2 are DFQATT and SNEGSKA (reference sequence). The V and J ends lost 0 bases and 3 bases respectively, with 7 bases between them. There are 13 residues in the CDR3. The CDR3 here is CSARDRVTDTQYF. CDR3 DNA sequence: TGCAGTGCTAGAGACAGGGTAACAGATACGCAGTATTTT.

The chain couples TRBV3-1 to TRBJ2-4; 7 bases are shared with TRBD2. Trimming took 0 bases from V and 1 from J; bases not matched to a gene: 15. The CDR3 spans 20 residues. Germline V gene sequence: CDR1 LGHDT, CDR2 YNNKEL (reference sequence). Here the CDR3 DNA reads TGTGCCAGCAGCCAAGACTCCTTAGGAGGAGGGAGGGACGCCAAAAACATTCAGTACTTC. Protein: CASSQDSLGGGRDAKNIQYF.

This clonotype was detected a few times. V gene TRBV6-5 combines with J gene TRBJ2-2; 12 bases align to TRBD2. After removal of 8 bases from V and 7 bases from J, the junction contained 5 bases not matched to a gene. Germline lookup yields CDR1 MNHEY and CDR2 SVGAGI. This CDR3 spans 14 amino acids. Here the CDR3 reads CASGRLAGVGELFF. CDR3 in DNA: TGTGCCAGCGGTCGACTAGCGGGAGTCGGGGAGCTGTTTTTT.

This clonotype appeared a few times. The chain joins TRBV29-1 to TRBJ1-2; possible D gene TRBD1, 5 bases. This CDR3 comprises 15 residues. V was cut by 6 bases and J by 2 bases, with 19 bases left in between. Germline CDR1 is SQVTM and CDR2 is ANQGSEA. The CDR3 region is CSVRLGTDTNYGYTF. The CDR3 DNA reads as TGCAGCGTACGCCTAGGGACGGACACCAACTATGGCTACACCTTC.

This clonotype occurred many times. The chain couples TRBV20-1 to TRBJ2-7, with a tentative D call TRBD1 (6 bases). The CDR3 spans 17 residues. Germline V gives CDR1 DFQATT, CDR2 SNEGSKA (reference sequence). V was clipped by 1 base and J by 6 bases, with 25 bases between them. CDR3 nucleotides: TGCAGTGCTAGAGTCCGGGACAAAGTTCCTGAGGCGGGCGAGCAGTACTTC. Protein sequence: CSARVRDKVPEAGEQYF.

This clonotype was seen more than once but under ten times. The CDR3 loop is CASGRTVGGETQYF. CDR3 bases: TGTGCCAGCGGACGGACGGTGGGGGGGGAGACCCAGTACTTC. J is TRBJ2-5 and V is TRBV6-1; the match to TRBD2 covers 7 bases. CDR1 and CDR2 from the germline V gene are MNHNS and SASEGT. CDR3 size: 14 residues. V trimming: 8 bases; J trimming: 5 bases; junction bases outside the gene matches: 11.